In this sample, the clone carrying this TCR beta chain turned up a few times. Germline lookup yields CDR1 MDHEN and CDR2 SYDVKM. CDR3 length equals 16 residues. The trim removed 5 bases at V and 4 bases at J, leaving 11 bases unmatched. Only Caucasian adults living in Nashville, Tennessee served as donors. This sample is part of a study of shared clonotypes between healthy human individuals. Deep-level settings were used for running the assay. This table comes from immunoSEQ multiplex PCR, and its TCRdb copy is limited to in-frame clones, with some not included. The table includes around 1,100,000 clones, roughly 80% detected once.

This TCR was recovered from a man between 18 and 35 years old in good health. Some clones in this sample may be carry-over from other donors' samples. Sequenced material: memory CD4+ T cells from PBMCs. The subset: CD45RA-negative fraction. The chain joins TRBV28 to TRBJ1-5; 7 bases line up with TRBD1. The CDR3 DNA follows: TGTGCCAGCAGTCCTTCTGGCCGGGACAGTAATCAGCCCCAGCATTTT. Translating it yields CASSPSGRDSNQPQHF.